This T cell receptor (beta chain) was obtained from a study of cytomegalovirus exposure and HLA in healthy donors. Findings and caveats of the study: Analyzed later, association rates of TCRs varied across HLA loci, with DRB1 most and HLA-C fewest. Some segments of the V type, notably TRBV6-2 and TRBV6-3, were excluded as indistinguishable.

PCR involved 60 Vbeta and 13 Jbeta primers. Profiling relied on immunoSEQ multiplex PCR, and the TCRdb table lists in-frame clones only, not all of them. The profile shows about 99,000 clones, about three quarters of them singletons. CDR3 size: 13 residues. CDR1 and CDR2 from the germline V gene are SQVTM and ANQGSEA. As for this clone: Its specificity is unknown. At one end the junction does not follow the germline gene, possibly because of a read error.

Input material: PBMCs. The V and J genes are TRBV29-1 and TRBJ1-1, with D unclear. The sequence derives from a woman aged 18 to 35 in good health and CMV-seropositive. The CDR3 loop reads CSVALEGITGAFF. CDR3 DNA sequence: TGCAGCGTTGCCTTAGAGGGCATCACTGGAGCTTTCTTT. The whole variable domain, remainder taken from reference TRBV29-1 and TRBJ1-1, is SAVISQKPSRDICQRGTSLTIQCQVDSQVTMMFWYRQQPGQSLTLIATANQGSEATYESGFVIDKFPISRPNLTFSTLTVSNMSPEDSSIYLCSVALEGITGAFFGQGTRLTVV.